Listed here are 5 T cell receptor beta chains from one sample, sequenced in a study of tumor-infiltrating lymphocytes in primary liver carcinoma (dated 2017 in TCRdb). RNA from unsorted whole blood was extracted with TRIzol reagent, and germline DNA was obtained with the DNeasy Blood & Tissue kit. Instrument on record: Illumina HiSeq 2500. Starting from about 500 ng total RNA, TCRbeta-specific cDNA was produced by reverse transcription with a constant-region primer and ProtoScript II reverse transcriptase. TCRbeta libraries were built with three nested multiplex PCR rounds, a slightly modified ARM-PCR procedure. The first two PCR rounds used multiplex TRBV1-TRBV30 forward primers with a Cbeta reverse primer, each for roughly 11 cycles. In-frame beta chains were kept once TCRdb had trimmed the public reads at Q25 with fastp and called clones with MiXCR. Rows with one shared CDR3 protein collapse into an entry with the most common genes and DNA. The sample records 190,000 or so distinct CDR3 sequences, 65% of which are singletons. Around 7.1% of the sample goes to the ten largest clones.

The sequencing input was peripheral blood. These receptors came from a woman in her sixties or seventies with primary liver carcinoma and hepatitis B virus infection.

This clonotype was recorded a few times. The chain combines TRBV30 with TRBJ1-1; D may be TRBD1 (5 bases). Trimming cost V 5 bases and J 5 bases, with 15 bases left between them. CDR3 length: 13 amino acids. Germline V gene sequence: CDR1 GTSNPN, CDR2 SVGIG (reference sequence). The CDR3 DNA reads TGTGCCTGGTCGGCGAGCAGGGTTACTGAAGCTTTCTTT. This sequence encodes CAWSASRVTEAFF.

A remark on this clonotype: The germline gene is not matched at one end of the junction; a read error may be the cause. The chain uses TRBV5-1 and TRBJ2-1; 8 bases line up with TRBD2. The CDR3 loop spans 16 amino acids. In germline, CDR1 is SGHRS, CDR2 YFSETQ. The CDR3 here is CASSLVSGGPGNEQFF. The CDR3 DNA is TGCGCCAGTAGCTTGGTTTCGGGAGGGCCGGGGAATGAGCAGTTCTTC.

At least ten counts were recorded for this clonotype. The chain links TRBV5-5 to TRBJ2-3, with 7 bases aligning to TRBD2. This CDR3 is built from 15 residues. V shed 6 bases and J 5 bases; nucleotides not matched to a gene: 12. Germline CDR1 reads SGHKS; CDR2 reads YYEKEE (reference sequence). The CDR3 loop reads CASTYLSGARDTQYF. DNA of the CDR3: TGTGCCAGCACCTACTTAAGCGGGGCGCGAGATACGCAGTATTTT.

V and J are TRBV4-2 and TRBJ1-1; tentatively, D is TRBD1 (5 bases). Germline-derived CDR1 and CDR2 are LGHNA and YNFKEQ. Trimming took off 4 bases at V and 3 bases at J, with 21 bases between the two ends. This CDR3 is 17 amino acids long. CDR3 DNA sequence: TGTGCCAGCAGCCGGACGGACAAGGGGCTTGCTGACACTGAAGCTTTCTTT. This gives the protein CASSRTDKGLADTEAFF.

The rearrangement uses TRBV19 and TRBJ2-3; no clear D. The ends were cut back, 1 base at V and 3 bases at J, with 14 bases in the middle. This CDR3 region has 16 residues. From germline, CDR1 is LNHDA and CDR2 SQIVND (reference sequence). In DNA, the CDR3 is TGTGCCAGTAGTATAGGGGTAACGGAGATGACAGATACGCAGTATTTT. Protein: CASSIGVTEMTDTQYF. Full variable domain (rest looked up from reference TRBV19 and TRBJ2-3): DGGITQSPKYLFRKEGQNVTLSCEQNLNHDAMYWYRQDPGQGLRLIYYSQIVNDFQKGDIAEGYSVSREKKESFPLTVTSAQKNPTAFYLCASSIGVTEMTDTQYFGPGTRLTVL.